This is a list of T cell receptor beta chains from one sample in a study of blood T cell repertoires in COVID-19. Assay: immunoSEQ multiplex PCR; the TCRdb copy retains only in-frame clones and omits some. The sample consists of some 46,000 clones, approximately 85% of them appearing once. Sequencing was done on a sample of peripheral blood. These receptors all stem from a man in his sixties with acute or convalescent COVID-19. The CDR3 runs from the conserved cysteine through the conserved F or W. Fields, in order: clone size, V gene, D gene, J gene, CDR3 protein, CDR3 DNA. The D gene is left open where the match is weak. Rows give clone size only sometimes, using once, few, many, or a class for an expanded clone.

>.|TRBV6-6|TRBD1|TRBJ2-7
CASSTGGRPYEQYF
TGTGCCAGCAGTACAGGGGGTCGCCCCTACGAGCAGTACTTC
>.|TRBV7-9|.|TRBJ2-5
CASSSWTAWETQYF
TGTGCCAGCAGCTCCTGGACAGCTTGGGAGACCCAGTACTTC
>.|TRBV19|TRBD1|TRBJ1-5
CASRHRGDGSNQPQHF
TGTGCCAGTAGGCACAGGGGGGACGGTAGCAATCAGCCCCAGCATTTT
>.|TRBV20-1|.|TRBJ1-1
CSARFSPLGFF
TGCAGTGCTAGATTCTCGCCACTAGGTTTCTTT
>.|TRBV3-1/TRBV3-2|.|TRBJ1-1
CASSQAGMNTEAFF
TGTGCCAGCAGCCAAGCAGGGATGAACACTGAAGCTTTCTTT
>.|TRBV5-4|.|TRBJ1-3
CASSLGAGVAGNTIYF
TGTGCCAGCAGCTTAGGTGCGGGGGTGGCTGGAAACACCATATATTTT
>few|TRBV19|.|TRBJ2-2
CASSRGLEAGELFF
TGTGCCAGTAGTAGGGGGCTGGAAGCCGGGGAGCTGTTTTTT
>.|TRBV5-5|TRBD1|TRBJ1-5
CASSSGGNPNQPQHF
TGTGCCAGCAGCTCAGGGGGGAACCCGAATCAGCCCCAGCATTTT
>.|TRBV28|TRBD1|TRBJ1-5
CASRPAGQGPHQPQHF
TGTGCCAGCAGACCGGCAGGACAGGGCCCACATCAGCCCCAGCATTTT
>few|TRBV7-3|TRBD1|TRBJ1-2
CASNPTGGVDYGYTF
TGTGCCAGCAACCCGACAGGGGGCGTTGACTATGGCTACACCTTC
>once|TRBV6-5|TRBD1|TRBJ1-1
CASHPLQGTEAFF
TGTGCCAGTCACCCACTACAGGGGACTGAAGCTTTCTTT
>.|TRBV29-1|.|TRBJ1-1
CSVVEGTGNTEAFF
TGCAGCGTTGTTGAAGGTACGGGGAACACTGAAGCTTTCTTT
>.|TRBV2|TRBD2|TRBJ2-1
CASTSFAGVTNEQFF
TGTGCCAGCACCTCCTTCGCGGGAGTGACTAATGAGCAGTTCTTC
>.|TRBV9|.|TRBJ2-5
CASGKTGTLWETQYF
TGTGCCAGCGGAAAAACAGGGACCCTCTGGGAGACCCAGTACTTC
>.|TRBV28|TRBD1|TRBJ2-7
CASSRTGGSYEQYF
TGTGCCAGCAGTAGGACAGGGGGAAGCTACGAGCAGTACTTC
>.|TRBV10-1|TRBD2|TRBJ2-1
CASSGGLAGHNEQFF
TGCGCCAGCAGTGGGGGACTAGCGGGACACAATGAGCAGTTCTTC
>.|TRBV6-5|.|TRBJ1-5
CASSSTQPLSNQPQHF
TGTGCCAGCAGTTCAACACAACCGCTTAGCAATCAGCCCCAGCATTTT
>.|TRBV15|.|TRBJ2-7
CATSRYQGAPYEQYF
TGTGCCACCAGCAGATACCAAGGGGCCCCCTACGAGCAGTACTTC
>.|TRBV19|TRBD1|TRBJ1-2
CASSWDRRGYTF
TGTGCCAGTAGTTGGGACAGGAGAGGCTACACCTTC
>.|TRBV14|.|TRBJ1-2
CASKSFDYGYTF
TGTGCCAGCAAGAGTTTCGACTATGGCTACACCTTC
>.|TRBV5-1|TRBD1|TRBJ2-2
CASSPGTANTGELFF
TGCGCCAGCAGCCCCGGGACAGCGAACACCGGGGAGCTGTTTTTT
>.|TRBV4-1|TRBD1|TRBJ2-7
CASSQTEQGSYEQYF
TGCGCCAGCAGCCAGACAGAACAGGGGAGCTACGAGCAGTACTTC
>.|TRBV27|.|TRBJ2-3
CASSDRSATDTQYF
TGTGCCAGCAGTGACAGGTCAGCGACAGATACGCAGTATTTT
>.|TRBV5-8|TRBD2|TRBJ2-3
CASSFGTTDTQYF
TGTGCCAGCAGCTTTGGGACTACGGATACGCAGTATTTT
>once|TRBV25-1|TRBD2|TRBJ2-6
CASAASGSWANVLTF
TGTGCCAGCGCGGCTAGCGGGAGCTGGGCCAACGTCCTGACTTTC
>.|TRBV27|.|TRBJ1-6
CASSASLSGSPLHF
TGTGCCAGCAGCGCCTCCCTATCGGGGTCACCCCTCCACTTT
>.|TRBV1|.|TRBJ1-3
CTSSQESGQGVESSGNTIYF
TGCACCAGCAGCCAAGAATCCGGACAGGGGGTCGAGAGCTCTGGAAACACCATATATTTT
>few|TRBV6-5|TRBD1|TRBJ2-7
CASSRYQQGGYEQYF
TGTGCCAGCAGTCGTTACCAACAGGGGGGATACGAGCAGTACTTC
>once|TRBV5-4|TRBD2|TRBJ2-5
CASSLMLAGDVETQYF
TGTGCCAGCAGCCTGATGCTAGCGGGAGACGTAGAGACCCAGTACTTC
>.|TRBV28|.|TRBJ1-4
CASSLDPTDEKLFF
TGTGCCAGCAGTTTAGACCCGACAGATGAAAAACTGTTTTTT
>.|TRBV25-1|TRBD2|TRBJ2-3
CASSGFGLAETTDTQYF
TGTGCCAGCAGTGGGTTTGGGCTAGCGGAGACCACAGATACGCAGTATTTT
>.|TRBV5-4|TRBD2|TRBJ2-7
CASSGGGGGRREQYF
TGTGCCAGCAGCGGCGGCGGGGGAGGGCGGCGCGAGCAGTACTTC
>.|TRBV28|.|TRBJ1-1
CASSLEAREAFF
TGTGCCAGCAGTTTAGAGGCAAGGGAAGCTTTCTTT